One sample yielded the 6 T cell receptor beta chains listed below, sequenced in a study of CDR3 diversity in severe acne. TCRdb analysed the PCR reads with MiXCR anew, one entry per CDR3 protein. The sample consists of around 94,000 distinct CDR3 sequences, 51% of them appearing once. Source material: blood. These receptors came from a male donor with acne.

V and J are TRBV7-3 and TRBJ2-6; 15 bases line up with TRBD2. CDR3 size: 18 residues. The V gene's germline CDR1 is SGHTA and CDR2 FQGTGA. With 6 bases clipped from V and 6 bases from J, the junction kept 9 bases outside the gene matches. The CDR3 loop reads CASSPGLAGGPMANVLTF. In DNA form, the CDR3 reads TGTGCCAGCAGTCCTGGACTAGCGGGAGGGCCGATGGCCAACGTCCTGACTTTC.

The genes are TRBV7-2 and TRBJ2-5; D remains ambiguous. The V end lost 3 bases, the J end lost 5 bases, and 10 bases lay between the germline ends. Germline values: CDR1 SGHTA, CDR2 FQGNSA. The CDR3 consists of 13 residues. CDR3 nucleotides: TGTGCCAGCAGCTTCGGCCCGTGGGAGACCCAGTACTTC. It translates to CASSFGPWETQYF.

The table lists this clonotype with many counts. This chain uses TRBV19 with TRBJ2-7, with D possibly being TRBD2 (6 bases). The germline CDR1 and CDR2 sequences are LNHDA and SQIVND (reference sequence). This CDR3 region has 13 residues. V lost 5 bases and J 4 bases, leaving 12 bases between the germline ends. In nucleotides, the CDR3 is TGTGCCAGTAGTGAGGCGGGGAGTTACGAGCAGTACTTC. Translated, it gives CASSEAGSYEQYF.

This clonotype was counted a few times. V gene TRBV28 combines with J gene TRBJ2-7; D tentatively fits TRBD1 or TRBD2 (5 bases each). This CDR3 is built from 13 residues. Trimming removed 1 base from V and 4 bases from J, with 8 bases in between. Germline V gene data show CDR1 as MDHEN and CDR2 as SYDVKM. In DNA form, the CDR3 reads TGTGCCAGCAGTTTATCGGGGCCTTACGAGCAGTACTTC. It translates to CASSLSGPYEQYF.

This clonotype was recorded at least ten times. This CDR3 is CSARDLKDLMRDDYGYTF. Written as DNA, the CDR3 is TGCAGTGCTAGAGATCTGAAGGATCTGATGCGGGACGACTATGGCTACACCTTC. The V call is TRBV20-1, the J call TRBJ1-2; weak D call: TRBD1 (5 bases). Germline loops: CDR1 DFQATT, CDR2 SNEGSKA (reference sequence). The CDR3 runs to 18 residues. V gave up 0 bases and J gave up 3 bases, with 23 bases separating them.

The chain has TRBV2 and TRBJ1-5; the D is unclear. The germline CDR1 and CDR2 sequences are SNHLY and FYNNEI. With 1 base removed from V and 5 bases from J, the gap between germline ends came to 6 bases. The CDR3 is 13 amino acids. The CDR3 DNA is TGTGCCAGCAGTGAAGAACCTCATCAGCCCCAGCATTTT. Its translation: CASSEEPHQPQHF. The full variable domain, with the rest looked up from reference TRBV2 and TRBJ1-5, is EPEVTQTPSHQVTQMGQEVILRCVPISNHLYFYWYRQILGQKVEFLVSFYNNEISEKSEIFDDQFSVERPDGSNFTLKIRSTKLEDSAMYFCASSEEPHQPQHFGDGTRLSIL.